Listed here are 11 T cell receptor beta chains from one sample, sequenced in a study of blood T cells in healthy people across ages. PCR was performed a second time for roughly 7 to 12 cycles using a sample-barcoded 5' primer and a J-beta primer mix. TCRdb redid the calling of the 5' RACE reads with MiXCR, one entry per CDR3 protein. The table has about 1.8 million distinct CDR3 sequences, 49% seen once. Sequencing was carried out using blood. The receptors were sampled from a woman in her forties in good health.

The V gene is TRBV21-1, the J gene TRBJ2-7; TRBD1 is taken as the D call from the table, unchecked against the DNA. TRBV21-1 is described as a pseudogene. The CDR3 loop spans 16 amino acids. The CDR3 nucleotides are TGTGCCAGCAGCCCCGGCGACCAGGGTAGCTCCTACGAGCAGTACTTC. Its protein is CASSPGDQGSSYEQYF.

This chain links TRBV7-6 with TRBJ2-3; 8 bases align to TRBD1. Looked up from germline, CDR1 is SGHVS and CDR2 is FNYEAQ. This CDR3 is 17 amino acids long. V shed 3 bases, J shed 4 bases, and the junction held 12 bases outside the gene matches. The CDR3 nucleotides read TGTGCCAGCAGCTTTCCCCCGACAGGGGAGAAGGCAGATACGCAGTATTTT. The encoded protein is CASSFPPTGEKADTQYF. Using reference TRBV7-6 and TRBJ2-3 for the parts outside the CDR3, the full variable domain is GAGVSQSPRYKVTKRGQDVALRCDPISGHVSLYWYRQALGQGPEFLTYFNYEAQQDKSGLPNDRFSAERPEGSISTLTIQRTEQRDSAMYRCASSFPPTGEKADTQYFGPGTRLTVL.

The chain combines TRBV6-2 or TRBV6-3 with TRBJ2-1; 11 nucleotides agree with TRBD1. Germline trimming cut 7 bases from V and 13 bases from J; bases unmatched to any gene: 12. CDR3 length: 14 residues. Germline lookup yields CDR1 MNHEY and CDR2 SVGEGT. Here the CDR3 reads CASNSDRGPPYQFF. The CDR3 DNA reads as TGTGCCAGCAACTCGGACAGGGGGCCACCATACCAGTTCTTC.

In regard to this clonotype: This may come from a read error, since a much larger clone is one base off. V is TRBV6-2 or TRBV6-3 and J is TRBJ2-3, with TRBD2 matching over 7 bases. Germline CDR1 MNHEY, CDR2 SVGEGT. With V trimmed by 2 bases and J by 0 bases, 17 bases remained unmatched. This CDR3 contains 20 residues. As DNA, the CDR3 is TGTGCCAGCAGTTACAGTCCCGGGACTAACGGTTCATTCAGCACAGATACGCAGTATTTT. As protein: CASSYSPGTNGSFSTDTQYF.

This clonotype was counted only a few times. J is TRBJ2-5 and V is TRBV29-1; 8 nucleotides match TRBD2. The CDR3 sequence is 10 residues long. Germline values: CDR1 SQVTM, CDR2 ANQGSEA. The CDR3 sequence is CRAGEETQYF. The CDR3 DNA is TGCAGAGCGGGGGAAGAGACCCAGTACTTC.

V and J are TRBV7-9 and TRBJ2-3; D not certain. Germline CDR1 SEHNR, CDR2 FQNEAQ (reference sequence). CDR3 length: 16 amino acids. Trimming shortened V by 1 base and J by 2 bases, and 13 bases separated the two germline ends. CDR3 in amino acids: CASSLVAPGNTDTQYF. The DNA of the CDR3 is TGTGCCAGCAGCTTAGTGGCCCCCGGAAACACAGATACGCAGTATTTT.

This clonotype occurred a few times. V gene TRBV20-1 combines with J gene TRBJ2-4, with D tentatively TRBD2 (6 bases). The germline CDR1 and CDR2 sequences are DFQATT and SNEGSKA (reference sequence). The ends were cut back, 7 bases at V and 9 bases at J, with 16 bases in the middle. The CDR3 is made up of 12 amino acids. The CDR3 DNA follows: TGCAGTGTATATCGGGGAGGCGGCATTCAGTACTTC. It yields the protein CSVYRGGGIQYF.

A few counts support this clonotype. The chain combines TRBV7-9 with TRBJ1-6; possible D gene TRBD1, 5 bases. The length of the CDR3 is 16 residues. Germline loops: CDR1 SEHNR, CDR2 FQNEAQ (reference sequence). V lost 3 bases and J 7 bases, leaving 16 bases between the germline ends. For the CDR3, the DNA is TGTGCCAGCAGCTTGCCACCAGAGACAGACAATTCACCCCTCCACTTT. Translating it yields CASSLPPETDNSPLHF. Combining the CDR3 with reference TRBV7-9 and TRBJ1-6 gives the whole variable domain DTGVSQNPRHKITKRGQNVTFRCDPISEHNRLYWYRQTLGQGPEFLTYFQNEAQLEKSRLLSDRFSAERPKGSFSTLEIQRTEQGDSAMYLCASSLPPETDNSPLHFGNGTRLTVT.

The gene calls are TRBV7-9 and TRBJ2-1; 7 bases are shared with TRBD2. J was trimmed by 10 bases and V by 8 bases; bases with no gene match: 5. Looked up from germline, CDR1 is SEHNR and CDR2 is FQNEAQ (reference sequence). This CDR3 spans 11 amino acids. Here the CDR3 DNA reads TGTGCCAGCGGAGGGGAGGGGGAGCAGTTCTTC. Its translation: CASGGEGEQFF. The variable domain in full, completed from reference TRBV7-9 and TRBJ2-1, reads DTGVSQNPRHKITKRGQNVTFRCDPISEHNRLYWYRQTLGQGPEFLTYFQNEAQLEKSRLLSDRFSAERPKGSFSTLEIQRTEQGDSAMYLCASGGEGEQFFGPGTRLTVL.

The chain links TRBV7-2 to TRBJ2-1, with 8 positions matching TRBD1. The junction had 11 bases not matched to a gene; V was cut back by 2 bases and J by 8 bases. The germline CDR1 and CDR2 sequences are SGHTA and FQGNSA. This CDR3 contains 16 residues. CDR3 protein: CASSLYRTGNVDEQFF. The CDR3 DNA reads TGTGCCAGCAGCTTATACAGGACAGGGAATGTCGATGAGCAGTTCTTC.

CDR3 bases: TGTGCCAGCTTAGGGACAAGTCGCGATACGCAGTATTTT. Translation: CASLGTSRDTQYF. The chain is built from TRBV7-2 and TRBJ2-3, with D perhaps TRBD1 (6 bases). V shed 8 bases and J shed 6 bases, with 15 bases lying between them. Germline V CDR1 and CDR2: SGHTA, FQGNSA. There are 13 residues in the CDR3.